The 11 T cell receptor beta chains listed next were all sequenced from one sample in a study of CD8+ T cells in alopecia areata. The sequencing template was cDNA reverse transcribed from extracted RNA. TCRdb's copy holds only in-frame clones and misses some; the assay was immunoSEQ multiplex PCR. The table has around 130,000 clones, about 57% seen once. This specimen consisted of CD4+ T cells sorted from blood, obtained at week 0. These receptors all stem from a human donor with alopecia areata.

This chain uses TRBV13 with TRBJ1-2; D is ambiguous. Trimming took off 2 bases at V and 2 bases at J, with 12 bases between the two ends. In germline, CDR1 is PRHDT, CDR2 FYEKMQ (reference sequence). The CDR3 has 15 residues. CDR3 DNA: TGTGCCAGCAGCTTATCGGGCTTGGGGAACTATGGCTACACCTTC. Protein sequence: CASSLSGLGNYGYTF. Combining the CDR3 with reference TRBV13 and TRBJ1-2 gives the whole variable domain AAGVIQSPRHLIKEKRETATLKCYPIPRHDTVYWYQQGPGQDPQFLISFYEKMQSDKGSIPDRFSAQQFSDYHSELNMSSLELGDSALYFCASSLSGLGNYGYTFGSGTRLTVV.

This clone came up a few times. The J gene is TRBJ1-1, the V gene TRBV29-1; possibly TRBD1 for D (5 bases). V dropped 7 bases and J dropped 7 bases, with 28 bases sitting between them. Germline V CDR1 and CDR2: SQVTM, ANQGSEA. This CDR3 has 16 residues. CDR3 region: CSASWGIGRNRNEAFF. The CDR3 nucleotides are TGCAGCGCAAGTTGGGGGATCGGTCGAAACAGAAATGAAGCTTTCTTT.

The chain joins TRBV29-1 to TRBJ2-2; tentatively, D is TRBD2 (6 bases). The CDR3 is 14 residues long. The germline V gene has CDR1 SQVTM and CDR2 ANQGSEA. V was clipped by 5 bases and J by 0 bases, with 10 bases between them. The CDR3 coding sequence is TGCAGCGTTTTGCGGGGACCGAACACCGGGGAGCTGTTTTTT. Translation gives CSVLRGPNTGELFF.

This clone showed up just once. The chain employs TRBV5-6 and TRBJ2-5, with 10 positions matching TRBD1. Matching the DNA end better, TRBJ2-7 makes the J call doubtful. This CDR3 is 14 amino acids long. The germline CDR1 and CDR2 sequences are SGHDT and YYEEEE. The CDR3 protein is CASSRGQGSGEQYF. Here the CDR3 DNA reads TGTGCCAGCAGCCGGGGACAGGGGAGCGGCGAGCAGTACTTC.

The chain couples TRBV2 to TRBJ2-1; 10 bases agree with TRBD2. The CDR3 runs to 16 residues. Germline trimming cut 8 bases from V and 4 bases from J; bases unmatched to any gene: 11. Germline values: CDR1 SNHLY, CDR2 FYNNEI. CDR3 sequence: CASGRSGRGGYNEQFF. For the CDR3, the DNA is TGTGCCAGCGGGAGGAGCGGGAGGGGGGGTTACAATGAGCAGTTCTTC.

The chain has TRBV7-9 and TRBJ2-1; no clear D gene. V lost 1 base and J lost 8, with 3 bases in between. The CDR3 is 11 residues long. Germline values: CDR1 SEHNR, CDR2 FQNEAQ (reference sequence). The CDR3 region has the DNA TGTGCCAGCAGCTTAGGAGATGAGCAGTTCTTC. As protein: CASSLGDEQFF.

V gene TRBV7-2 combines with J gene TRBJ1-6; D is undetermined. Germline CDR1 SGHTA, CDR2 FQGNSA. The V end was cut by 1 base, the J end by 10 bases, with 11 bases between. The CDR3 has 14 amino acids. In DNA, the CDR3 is TGTGCCAGCAGCTTAGGTCCCGACGCCTCACCCCTCCACTTT. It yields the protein CASSLGPDASPLHF.

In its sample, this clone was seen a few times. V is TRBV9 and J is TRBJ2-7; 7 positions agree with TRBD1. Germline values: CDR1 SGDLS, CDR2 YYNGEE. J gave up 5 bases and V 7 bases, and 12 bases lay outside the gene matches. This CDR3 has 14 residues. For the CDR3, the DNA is TGTGCCAGCGCTACCGACAGGGCGAGCGACGAGCAGTACTTC. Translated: CASATDRASDEQYF.

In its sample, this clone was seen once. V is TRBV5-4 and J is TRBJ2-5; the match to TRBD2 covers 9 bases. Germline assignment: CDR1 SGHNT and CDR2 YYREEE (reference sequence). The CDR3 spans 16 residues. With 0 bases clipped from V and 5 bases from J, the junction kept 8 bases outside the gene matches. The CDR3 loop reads CASSLEGGRAVETQYF. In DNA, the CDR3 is TGTGCCAGCAGCTTGGAGGGCGGGAGGGCCGTTGAGACCCAGTACTTC.

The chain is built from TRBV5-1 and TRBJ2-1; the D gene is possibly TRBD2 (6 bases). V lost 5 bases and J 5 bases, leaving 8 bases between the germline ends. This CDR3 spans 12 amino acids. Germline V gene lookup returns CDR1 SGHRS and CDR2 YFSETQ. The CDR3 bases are TGCGCCAGCAGGGCTAGCGACAATGAGCAGTTCTTC. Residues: CASRASDNEQFF.

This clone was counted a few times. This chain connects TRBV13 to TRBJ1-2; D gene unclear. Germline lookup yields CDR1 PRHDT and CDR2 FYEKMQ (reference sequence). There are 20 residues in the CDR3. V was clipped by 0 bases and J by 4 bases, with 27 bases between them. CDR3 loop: CASSLGGPRLDGRVAYGYTF. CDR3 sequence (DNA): TGTGCCAGCAGCTTAGGGGGTCCGCGACTAGACGGACGTGTTGCCTATGGCTACACCTTC.